This TCR beta chain was identified in a study of blood T cell repertoires in COVID-19. J lost 6 bases, V lost 4 bases, and 8 bases had no gene match. Germline V gene lookup returns CDR1 SGHRS and CDR2 YFSETQ. This CDR3 comprises 14 residues. Using immunoSEQ multiplex PCR, the repertoire was profiled, and TCRdb retains in-frame clones only, with some absent. Among roughly 160,000 clones listed, about nine tenths were seen once. The sample comprised peripheral blood. The sequence came from a man between 18 and 35 years old with acute or convalescent COVID-19. This chain links TRBV5-1 with TRBJ2-3; 7 bases agree with TRBD2. The CDR3 reads CASSQGLLGDTQYF. The CDR3 DNA follows: TGCGCCAGCAGCCAGGGACTATTGGGCGATACGCAGTATTTT.